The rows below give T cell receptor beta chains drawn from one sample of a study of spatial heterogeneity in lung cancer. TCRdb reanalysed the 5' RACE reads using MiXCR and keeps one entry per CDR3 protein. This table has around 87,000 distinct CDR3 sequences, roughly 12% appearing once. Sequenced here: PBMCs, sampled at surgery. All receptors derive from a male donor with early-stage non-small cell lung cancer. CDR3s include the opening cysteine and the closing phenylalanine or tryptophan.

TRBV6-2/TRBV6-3	CASSYSRVGRNSYEQYF
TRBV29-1	CSVGYGREQYF
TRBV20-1	CSARVPSGRSDTQYF
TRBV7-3	CASSLIGQTSQETQYF
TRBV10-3	CATQGDNTDTQYF
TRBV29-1	CSVANRQGQETQYF
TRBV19	CASSAFTSGQETQYF
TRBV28	CASSLGDSGGTYTEAFF
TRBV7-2	CASSLDVGNQPQHF
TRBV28	CASSRGGGGNPYEQYF
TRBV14	CASSYAQSAGELFF
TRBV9	CASSVDGTRGNEQFF
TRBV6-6	CASSYGSLRGLSGNTIYF
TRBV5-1	CASSRTSVGTDTQYF
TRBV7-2	CATDPPTGYNSPLHF
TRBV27	CASSRQGGDTQYF
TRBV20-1	CSARTSTGVADTQYF
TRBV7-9	CASSKSGANVLTF
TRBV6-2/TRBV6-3	CASRRSGTSGHGEQFF
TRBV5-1	CASSPDRGIYGYTF
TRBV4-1	CASSQDPNRGRFDEQYF
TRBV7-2	CASSLGTGGGYEQYF
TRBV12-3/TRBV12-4	CASSLARGRVNSPLHF
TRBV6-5	CASSTRGSSAQETQYF
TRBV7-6	CASSLSSGGLAYEQYF
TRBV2	CASSEPGTGQGDSPLHF
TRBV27	CASTLKYGGDNSPLHF
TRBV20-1	CSARANNYGYTF
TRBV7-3	CASSLGFNQPQHF
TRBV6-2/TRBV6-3	CASSYSRYSLGTGELFF
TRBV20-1	CSARRSAADTQYF
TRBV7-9	CASSPERKQYF
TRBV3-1	CASSHGTSGSKDTQYF
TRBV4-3	CASSQGRATYNEQFF
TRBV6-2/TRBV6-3	CASSHLEIYEQYF
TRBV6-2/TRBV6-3	CASTLDQGIDGELFF
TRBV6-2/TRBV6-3	CASSTNFVGADLF
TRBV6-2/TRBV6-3	CASSSHRSTNTGELFF
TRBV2	CASSPRPYSYEQYF
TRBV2	CASSEEAQDEQYF
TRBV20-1	CSATPPGPSQNTQYF
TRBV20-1	CSARGHRLPTNEKLFF
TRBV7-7	CASSSSRTGTDTQYF
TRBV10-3	CAISESAGELFF
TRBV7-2	CASSLTYTDTQYF
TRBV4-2	CASSQGTSGRSSYNEQFF
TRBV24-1	CATRTGGGNTGELFF
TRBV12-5	CASGAGQGAFTDTQYF
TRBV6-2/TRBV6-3	CASSYSRTQQETQYF
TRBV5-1	CASSLGQGANTIYF
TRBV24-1	CATSDPARLTETQYF
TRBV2	CASSTGTGAANSPLHF